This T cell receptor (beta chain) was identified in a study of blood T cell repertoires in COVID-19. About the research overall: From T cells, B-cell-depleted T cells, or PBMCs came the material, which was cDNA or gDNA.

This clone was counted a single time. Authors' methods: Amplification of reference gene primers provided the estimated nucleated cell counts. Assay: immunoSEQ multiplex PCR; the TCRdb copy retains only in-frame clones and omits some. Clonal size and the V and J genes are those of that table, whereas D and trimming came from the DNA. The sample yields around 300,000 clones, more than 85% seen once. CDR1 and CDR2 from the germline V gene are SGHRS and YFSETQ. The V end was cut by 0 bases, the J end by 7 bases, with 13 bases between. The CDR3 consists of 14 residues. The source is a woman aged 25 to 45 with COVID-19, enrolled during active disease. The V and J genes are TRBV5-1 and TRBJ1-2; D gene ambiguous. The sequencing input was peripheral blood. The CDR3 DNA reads TGCGCCAGCAGCTTGGCCCGGCGGGATTCTGGCTACACCTTC. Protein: CASSLARRDSGYTF.